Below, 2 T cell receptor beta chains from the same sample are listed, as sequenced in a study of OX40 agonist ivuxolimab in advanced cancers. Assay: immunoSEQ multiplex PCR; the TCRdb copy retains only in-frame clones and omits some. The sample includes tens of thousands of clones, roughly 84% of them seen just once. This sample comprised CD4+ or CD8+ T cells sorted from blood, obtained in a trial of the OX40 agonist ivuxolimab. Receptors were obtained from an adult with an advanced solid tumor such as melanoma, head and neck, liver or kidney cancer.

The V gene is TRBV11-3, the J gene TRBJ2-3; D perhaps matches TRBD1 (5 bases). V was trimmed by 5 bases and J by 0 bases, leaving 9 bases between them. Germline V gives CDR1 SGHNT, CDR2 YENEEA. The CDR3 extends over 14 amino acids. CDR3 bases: TGTGCCAGCAGCCGGACACGAAGCACAGATACGCAGTATTTT. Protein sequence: CASSRTRSTDTQYF.

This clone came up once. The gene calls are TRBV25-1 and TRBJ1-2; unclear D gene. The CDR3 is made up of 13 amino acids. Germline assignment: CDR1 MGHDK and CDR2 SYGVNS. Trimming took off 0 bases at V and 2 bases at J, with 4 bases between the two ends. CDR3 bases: TGTGCCAGCAGTGAATACGGGAACTATGGCTACACCTTC. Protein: CASSEYGNYGYTF.